This T cell receptor (beta chain) came from a study of shared clonotypes between healthy human individuals. Study context: Each donor's CD8 memory used one plate, CD8 naive two, each CD4 subset three. Study-wide points: Shared clonotypes across all four donors exceeded non-shared ones in generation probability.

This CDR3 has 14 amino acids. Germline values: CDR1 SEHNR, CDR2 FQNEAQ (reference sequence). V lost 5 bases, J lost 4 bases, and 15 bases lay in between. Some clones are missing from TCRdb's copy, which holds only in-frame ones; the method was immunoSEQ multiplex PCR. The table includes roughly 2.1 million clones, about 92% detected once. Naive CD8 cells lacked CD45RO, underwent positive selection for CCR7 and left out terminally differentiated effector memory CD45RA+ cells. Note on this clone: Its antigen remains unidentified. The same CDR3 can be traced to other DNA sequences in this sample.

The sequencing sample was made of naive CD8+ T cells from PBMCs. The chain carries TRBV7-9 and TRBJ2-7, with D perhaps TRBD1 (6 bases). This receptor was obtained from a man between 18 and 35 years old in good health. Some clones in this sample may be carry-over from other donors' samples. Written as DNA, the CDR3 is TGTGCCAGCAGCCCCCGGGACACTCTATACGAGCAGTACTTC. Its translation: CASSPRDTLYEQYF. The variable domain in full, completed from reference TRBV7-9 and TRBJ2-7, reads DTGVSQNPRHKITKRGQNVTFRCDPISEHNRLYWYRQTLGQGPEFLTYFQNEAQLEKSRLLSDRFSAERPKGSFSTLEIQRTEQGDSAMYLCASSPRDTLYEQYFGPGTRLTVT.